This T cell receptor (beta chain) emerged from a study of T cells in Graves' hyperthyroidism and ophthalmopathy. Findings and limits, study-wide: Progression to ophthalmopathy was predicted a median of roughly 6.6 months early.

Notes on this clonotype: The antigen remains unidentified.

CDR1 and CDR2 from the germline V gene are DFQATT and SNEGSKA (reference sequence). The CDR3 consists of 12 residues. The V and J ends lost 7 bases and 5 bases respectively, with 12 bases between them. The investigators amplified TCR beta CDR3 regions from RNA transcripts. HTBI primers were the set used in a first-round RT-PCR of the TCR CDR3. Via MiXCR, TCRdb re-called the multiplex PCR reads, giving one row per CDR3 protein. The sample holds about 480,000 distinct CDR3 sequences, 24% seen once. The V and J genes are TRBV20-1 and TRBJ1-5, with D possibly TRBD1 on 6 matching bases. Specimen: blood. This TCR was sampled from a woman under 40 with Graves' ophthalmopathy. The CDR3 reads CSVGQRHQPQHF. The CDR3 nucleotides are TGCAGTGTCGGACAGCGCCATCAGCCCCAGCATTTT.